This T cell receptor (beta chain) was profiled in a study of T cells after yellow fever vaccination. Findings of the study overall: Most primary-vaccination clones recurred post-booster (more than 95% CD4, roughly 90% CD8).

UMIs were added to TCR cDNA along with a universal primer site when it was made by 5'RACE template switching. Each CDR3 protein gets one entry after TCRdb re-called the 5' RACE reads with MiXCR. The sample lists about 340,000 distinct CDR3 sequences; approximately 12% were seen once. This CDR3 contains 13 residues. CDR1 is SQVTM and CDR2 is ANQGSEA in the germline V gene. Trimming at V came to 3 bases and at J to 2 bases, leaving 3 bases not matched to a gene. On this clonotype: Its antigen remains unknown.

The sequences come from CD4+ T cells sorted from PBMCs, collected 15 days after the yellow fever booster vaccination. J is TRBJ2-5 and V is TRBV29-1; 7 bases match TRBD2. The sequence was collected from a young man who received the YFV17D yellow fever vaccine. The CDR3 region has the DNA TGCAGCGTTGATCGGGGGGTGCAAGAGACCCAGTACTTC. Translating it yields CSVDRGVQETQYF.